The 16 T cell receptor beta chains below come from one sample, sequenced in a study of spatial heterogeneity in lung cancer. General study results and limits: For expanded intratumoral alpha and beta TCRs, counts tracked tumor mutation counts.

TCRdb processed the 5' RACE reads anew with MiXCR; each CDR3 protein has one entry. The sample carries roughly 5,000 distinct CDR3 sequences, 5.5% to 7% recorded once. Time point described: sample taken at primary tumor resection. Their cognate antigens are unknown. The specimen comprised lung tumor tissue, sampled at surgery. All receptors derive from a female donor with early-stage non-small cell lung cancer.

The sample holds many counts of this clonotype. For a library built for alpha chains, this beta chain is a stray read; little rests on its size. This sequence joins TRBV7-3 and TRBJ1-2; possibly TRBD1 for D (5 bases). V was clipped by 4 bases and J by 7 bases, with 34 bases between them. Germline values: CDR1 SGHTA, CDR2 FQGTGA. This CDR3 comprises 20 residues. The CDR3 spells CASSSLGVAGTGLAGTGYTF. Here the CDR3 DNA reads TGTGCCAGCAGCTCGCTGGGGGTGGCAGGGACTGGCCTGGCAGGGACTGGCTACACCTTC.

Ten or more counts support this clonotype. This beta chain lies outside the target of a library built for alpha chains; its clone size means little. The J gene is TRBJ1-2, the V gene TRBV6-1; D unclear. The V gene's germline CDR1 is MNHNS and CDR2 SASEGT. The CDR3 has 13 residues. Trimming stripped 2 bases from V and 8 bases from J, with 12 bases between. The CDR3 loop is CASSESGRYGYTF. CDR3 sequence (DNA): TGTGCCAGCAGTGAAAGTGGGAGATACGGCTACACCTTC.

This clonotype was seen ten or more times. The size of this beta chain means little, since it is a stray read in a library made for alpha chains. The genes are TRBV5-5 and TRBJ1-6; TRBD1 matches 7 bases. Germline loops: CDR1 SGHKS, CDR2 YYEKEE (reference sequence). The trim removed 4 bases at V and 6 bases at J, leaving 4 bases unmatched. The CDR3 totals 14 residues. The CDR3 nucleotides are TGTGCCAGCAGCCCAGGGGGGGGTAATTCACCCCTCCACTTT. Its translation: CASSPGGGNSPLHF.

This clonotype has ten or more counts. Within a library made for alpha chains, this beta chain is off target, and its count is uninformative. This chain uses TRBV12-3 or TRBV12-4 with TRBJ2-1; D uncertain. The CDR3 sequence is 13 residues long. The V gene lost 4 bases and the J gene lost 7 bases, with 11 bases spanning the gap. Here the CDR3 DNA reads TGTGCCAGCAGTTCCAGCCGTCCTAATGAGCAGTTCTTC. This sequence encodes CASSSSRPNEQFF.

This clonotype showed up many times. This beta chain was picked up by a library intended for alpha chains and is off target, so its count carries little meaning. The chain employs TRBV7-2 and TRBJ2-7; D gene uncertain. Germline V gene sequence: CDR1 SGHTA, CDR2 FQGNSA. This CDR3 contains 15 residues. Between the trimmed V and J ends, which lost 1 base and 2 bases, there was a span of 12 bases. This CDR3 reads CASSLEGRPAYEQYF. CDR3 DNA sequence: TGTGCCAGCAGCTTAGAGGGCAGACCCGCCTACGAGCAGTACTTC.

By frequency in the sample, this clonotype is medium-sized. This beta chain represents an off-target read in a library built for alpha chains; its size is of limited meaning. The CDR3 loop reads CASSFLQGNTGELFF. The CDR3 nucleotides are TGTGCCAGCAGTTTTTTGCAGGGGAACACCGGGGAGCTGTTTTTT. The chain employs TRBV28 and TRBJ2-2; the D gene is possibly TRBD1 (5 bases). Germline CDR1 reads MDHEN; CDR2 reads SYDVKM. V lost 3 bases and J lost 1, with 9 bases in between. The CDR3 contains 15 residues.

In its sample, this clonotype was seen many times. Since the library was made to target alpha chains, this beta chain is a stray read and its abundance is not meaningful. The rearrangement links TRBV28 to TRBJ1-2; 8 nucleotides agree with TRBD1. The germline V gene encodes CDR1 MDHEN and CDR2 SYDVKM. The CDR3 length is 13 residues. The trim removed 6 bases at V and 8 bases at J, leaving 8 bases unmatched. This CDR3 is CASSPGQGLGYTF. CDR3 sequence (DNA): TGTGCCAGCAGCCCTGGACAGGGTTTAGGCTACACCTTC.

In its sample, this clonotype is medium-sized (0.01 to 0.1%). The library was prepared for alpha chains; this beta chain is a stray read, so its frequency means little. The chain carries TRBV4-1 and TRBJ2-3; the match to TRBD2 covers 7 bases. Germline CDR1 reads MGHRA; CDR2 reads YSYEKL. The CDR3 covers 17 residues. V lost 0 bases to trimming and J lost 7 bases; unmatched junction nucleotides: 13. The CDR3 DNA follows: TGCGCCAGCAGCCAAGATCGTCCGGGACTATCGTTATATACGCAGTATTTT. This sequence encodes CASSQDRPGLSLYTQYF.

This clonotype was detected ten times or more. This beta chain is an unintended read in a library built for alpha chains; its size means little. This chain's CDR3 is CASSFSGTSGDEQYF. The CDR3 coding sequence is TGTGCCAGCAGCTTCTCCGGGACTAGCGGGGACGAGCAGTACTTC. The rearrangement joins TRBV11-2 to TRBJ2-7, with TRBD2 identical over 13 bases. The length of the CDR3 is 15 residues. From germline, CDR1 is SGHAT and CDR2 FQNNGV. The V segment lost 3 bases and the J segment 5 bases; nucleotides outside the gene matches: 4.

This clonotype was counted ten times or more. Little can be read into the size of this beta chain, an off-target read in a library designed for alpha chains. The genes are TRBV7-2 and TRBJ1-1; a weak D match, TRBD1 (6 bases). Germline loops: CDR1 SGHTA, CDR2 FQGNSA. Deletions cut 2 bases from V and 3 bases from J, with 7 bases between. The CDR3 runs to 13 residues. CDR3 region: CASSLQGYTEAFF. CDR3 in DNA: TGTGCCAGCAGCTTACAGGGGTACACTGAAGCTTTCTTT.

This clonotype came up many times. A library prepared for alpha chains yielded this beta chain as an off-target read; its size is of little meaning. V gene TRBV12-3 or TRBV12-4 combines with J gene TRBJ1-1; no clear D gene. The CDR3 has 13 amino acids. V was pared by 2 bases and J by 1 base, with 5 bases between. The CDR3 DNA reads TGTGCCAGCAGTTTACCAGGGAACACTGAAGCTTTCTTT. This translates into CASSLPGNTEAFF.

This clonotype was observed at least ten times. A library prepared for alpha chains yielded this beta chain as an off-target read; its size is of little meaning. V gene TRBV6-2 or TRBV6-3 combines with J gene TRBJ1-5; D is possibly TRBD1 (6 bases). Deletions cut 6 bases from V and 3 bases from J, with 21 bases between. Germline V lookup: CDR1 MNHEY, CDR2 SVGEGT. There are 17 residues in the CDR3. CDR3 coding DNA: TGTGCCAGCAGCAACCTCCTAGACAGGCCGATCAATCAGCCCCAGCATTTT. Translated: CASSNLLDRPINQPQHF.

About this clonotype: This beta chain is an unintended read in a library built for alpha chains; its size means little. The chain links TRBV7-8 to TRBJ1-2; D is unclear. The germline V gene has CDR1 SGHVS and CDR2 FQNEAQ. The CDR3 spans 15 residues. Trimming left V 3 bases short and J 2 bases short, with 13 bases between. The CDR3: CASSLEGRGNYGYTF. CDR3 nucleotides: TGTGCCAGCAGCTTGGAAGGGAGAGGGAACTATGGCTACACCTTC.

This clonotype was observed a handful of times. A library prepared for alpha chains yielded this beta chain as an off-target read; its size is of little meaning. The chain joins TRBV20-1 to TRBJ2-7; 9 bases are a match to TRBD1. This CDR3 region has 16 residues. The germline gives CDR1 DFQATT, CDR2 SNEGSKA (reference sequence). Germline trimming cut 4 bases from V and 2 bases from J; bases unmatched to any gene: 12. In DNA, the CDR3 is TGCAGTGCTACGGGTGTGGGACAGGGAAGAACCTACGAGCAGTACTTC. This sequence encodes CSATGVGQGRTYEQYF.

A few counts support this clonotype. Being off target in a library aimed at alpha chains, this beta chain has a size of little meaning. CDR3 in amino acids: CASSGLGRDTGELFF. As DNA, the CDR3 is TGTGCCAGTTCCGGACTAGGGCGTGACACCGGGGAGCTGTTTTTT. The chain employs TRBV11-3 and TRBJ2-2; 7 bases are shared with TRBD2. CDR1 and CDR2 (germline): SGHNT, YENEEA. The junction had 10 bases not matched to a gene; V was cut back by 9 bases and J by 3 bases. This CDR3 has 15 residues. The complete variable domain, with remaining parts taken from reference TRBV11-3 and TRBJ2-2, reads EAGVVQSPRYKIIEKKQPVAFWCNPISGHNTLYWYLQNLGQGPELLIRYENEEAVDDSQLPKDRFSAERLKGVDSTLKIQPAELGDSAVYLCASSGLGRDTGELFFGEGSRLTVL.

In its sample, this clonotype ranks as medium-sized (0.01 to 0.1%). This beta chain was picked up by a library intended for alpha chains and is off target, so its count carries little meaning. The chain uses TRBV5-1 and TRBJ2-1; 8 bases map to TRBD1. V lost 9 bases and J lost 8; bases outside the gene matches: 4. This CDR3 comprises 11 residues. CDR1 is SGHRS and CDR2 is YFSETQ in the germline V gene. The CDR3 region has the DNA TGCGCCACTACGACAGGGGATGAGCAGTTCTTC. Its translation is CATTTGDEQFF.